The source of this T cell receptor (beta chain) is a study of T cell repertoires in cytomegalovirus infection (dated by TCRdb to the late 2010s). In terms of the full investigation: Alongside well-studied HLA-B-restricted epitopes, the peptide stimulations were aimed at recently identified HLA-C-restricted CMV epitopes, whose presentation resists viral immunomodulation. Because public TCR beta signatures pointed to carriage of CMV infection together with the matching HLA type, the HLA type of each donor mattered for the analysis.

Deletion took 4 bases off V and 0 bases off J, with a span of 13 bases between the germline ends. From the germline V gene (reference sequence), CDR1 is SGHNT and CDR2 is YYREEE. Measured from the cysteine to the phenylalanine, the CDR3 is 15 residues long. Only the CDR3 part of the read is kept: 45 bases, read in frame from the first base. Overall study results and their limits: The ex vivo response was dominated by HLA-C-restricted CMV-specific TCR beta clonotypes, which also provided the single most frequent clonotype in two of eight donors. In both this cohort and an independent roughly 400-donor cohort, the cumulative frequency of public TCR beta family members distinguished carriers of CMV infection plus the relevant HLA type.

Points on this clonotype: Its antigen target is currently unknown. Per-base quality was not reported, and no clone a single base away is much larger than it.

The sample's treatment or condition, from its label and the paper: in vitro stimulation with specific CMV peptide epitopes to enrich CMV-specific T cells. Instrument used: Illumina HiSeq 1500. Starting from the raw public reads, TCRdb applied fastp trimming at Q25, assembled clones with MiXCR and retained in-frame beta chains. Rows are combined by CDR3 protein, so each entry shows the most common genes and DNA. The table for this sample lists about 830,000 distinct CDR3 sequences; 30% to 35% of them were counted only once. Around 12% of the sample comes from the top ten. The sequencing used cultured CD8+ T cells from PBMCs, collected from culture after CMV antigen stimulation. The rearrangement combines TRBV5-4 with TRBJ1-1, with TRBD1 as a weak D call on 6 bases. This receptor was obtained from a human donor in good health (CMV status not recorded). Some clones in this sample may be carry-over from other donors' samples. The CDR3 reads CASSRPGQLNTEAFF. At the DNA level, the sequence is TGTGCCAGCAGCCGTCCGGGACAACTGAACACTGAAGCTTTCTTT.